The sequence of this T cell receptor beta chain was determined in a study of cytomegalovirus exposure and HLA in healthy donors. General observations from the study: The authors later linked a missense DCLRE1C variant to TCR beta V- and J-gene trimming. The authors considered a cluster of highly shared sequence variants likely to be a sequencing artifact.

A note on this clone: Its target is unknown.

Germline CDR1 SGHVS, CDR2 FQNEAQ. The V gene lost 5 bases and the J gene lost 7 bases, with 15 bases spanning the gap. There are 14 residues in the CDR3. Primers included in the PCR were 60 Vbeta and 13 Jbeta primers. Authors' analysis steps: The count from a later analysis was tens of millions of unique TCR beta chains, some 11 million of them shared. Profiled with immunoSEQ multiplex PCR; TCRdb holds only in-frame clones, not every one. V and J calls and clone size are those listed in that table; D and trimming were worked out from the DNA. The data show about 180,000 clones, roughly 79% seen once. The donors gave bone marrow, and they were healthy.

The chain employs TRBV7-8 and TRBJ2-1; possible D gene TRBD1, 8 bases. This TCR was recovered from a young woman in good health and CMV-seropositive. Sequencing input: PBMCs. CDR3 region: CASSPLQGGNEQFF. Here the CDR3 DNA reads TGTGCCAGCAGCCCATTACAGGGGGGGAATGAGCAGTTCTTC.